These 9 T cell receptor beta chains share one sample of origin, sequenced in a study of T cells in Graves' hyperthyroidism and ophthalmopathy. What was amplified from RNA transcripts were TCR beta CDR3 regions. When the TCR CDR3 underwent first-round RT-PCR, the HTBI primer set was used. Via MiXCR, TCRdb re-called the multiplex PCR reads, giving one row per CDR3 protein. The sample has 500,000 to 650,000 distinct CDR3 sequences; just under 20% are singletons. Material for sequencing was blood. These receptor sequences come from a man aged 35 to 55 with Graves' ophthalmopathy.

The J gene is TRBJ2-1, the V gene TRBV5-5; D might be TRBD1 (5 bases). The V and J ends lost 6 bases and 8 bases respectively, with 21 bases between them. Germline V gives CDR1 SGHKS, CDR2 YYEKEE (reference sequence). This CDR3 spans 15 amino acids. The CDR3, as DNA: TGTGCCAGCACTTTGGCCCCCTACCAGGGTTATGAGCAGTTCTTC. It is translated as CASTLAPYQGYEQFF.

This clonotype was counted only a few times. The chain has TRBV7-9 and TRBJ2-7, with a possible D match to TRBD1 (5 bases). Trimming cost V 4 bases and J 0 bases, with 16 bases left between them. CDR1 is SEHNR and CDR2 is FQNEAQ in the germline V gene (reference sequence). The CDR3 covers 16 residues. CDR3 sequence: CASSSDTLISSYEQYF. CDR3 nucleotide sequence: TGTGCCAGCAGCTCGGACACCTTAATAAGCTCCTACGAGCAGTACTTC.

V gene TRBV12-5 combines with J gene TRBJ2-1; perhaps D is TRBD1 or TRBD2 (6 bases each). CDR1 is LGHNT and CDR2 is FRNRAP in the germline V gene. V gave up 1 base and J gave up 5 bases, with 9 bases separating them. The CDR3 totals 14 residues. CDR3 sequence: CASGLDREDNEQFF. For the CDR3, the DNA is TGTGCTAGTGGTTTGGACAGGGAGGACAATGAGCAGTTCTTC.

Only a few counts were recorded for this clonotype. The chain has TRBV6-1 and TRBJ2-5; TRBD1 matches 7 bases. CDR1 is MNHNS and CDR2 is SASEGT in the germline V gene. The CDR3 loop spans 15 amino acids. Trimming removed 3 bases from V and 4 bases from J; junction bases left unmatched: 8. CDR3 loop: CASSDGTALGETQYF. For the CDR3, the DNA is TGTGCCAGCAGTGACGGGACAGCCTTAGGAGAGACCCAGTACTTC.

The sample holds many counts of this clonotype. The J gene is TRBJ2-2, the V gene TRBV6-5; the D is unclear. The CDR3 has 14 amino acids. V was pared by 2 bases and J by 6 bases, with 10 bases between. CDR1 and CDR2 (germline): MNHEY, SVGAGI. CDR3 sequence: CASSYRAASGELFF. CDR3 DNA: TGTGCCAGCAGTTACCGCGCAGCGTCCGGGGAGCTGTTTTTT.

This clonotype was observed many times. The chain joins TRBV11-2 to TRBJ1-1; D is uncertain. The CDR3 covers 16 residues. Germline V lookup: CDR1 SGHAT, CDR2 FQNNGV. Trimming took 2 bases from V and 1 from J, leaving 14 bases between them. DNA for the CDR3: TGTGCCAGCAGCTTACGCGGCACCGGAGCGAACACTGAAGCTTTCTTT. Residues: CASSLRGTGANTEAFF.

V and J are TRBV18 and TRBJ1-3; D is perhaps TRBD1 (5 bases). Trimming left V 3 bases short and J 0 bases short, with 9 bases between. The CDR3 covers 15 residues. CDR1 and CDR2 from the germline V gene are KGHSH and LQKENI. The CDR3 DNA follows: TGTGCCAGCTCACCCTCCGGGACCTCTGGAAACACCATATATTTT. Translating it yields CASSPSGTSGNTIYF.

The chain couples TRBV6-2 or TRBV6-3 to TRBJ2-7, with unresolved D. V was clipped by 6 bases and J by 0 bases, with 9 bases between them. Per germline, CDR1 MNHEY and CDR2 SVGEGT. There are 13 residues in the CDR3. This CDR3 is CASRNPSSYEQYF. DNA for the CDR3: TGTGCCAGCAGAAACCCGTCCTCCTACGAGCAGTACTTC.

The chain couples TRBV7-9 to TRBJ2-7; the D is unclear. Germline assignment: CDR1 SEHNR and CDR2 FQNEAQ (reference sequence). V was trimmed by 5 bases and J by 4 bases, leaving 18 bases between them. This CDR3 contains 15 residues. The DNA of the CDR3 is TGTGCCAGCAGCCCGAAAGGACCGAGGTCATACGAGCAGTACTTC. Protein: CASSPKGPRSYEQYF.